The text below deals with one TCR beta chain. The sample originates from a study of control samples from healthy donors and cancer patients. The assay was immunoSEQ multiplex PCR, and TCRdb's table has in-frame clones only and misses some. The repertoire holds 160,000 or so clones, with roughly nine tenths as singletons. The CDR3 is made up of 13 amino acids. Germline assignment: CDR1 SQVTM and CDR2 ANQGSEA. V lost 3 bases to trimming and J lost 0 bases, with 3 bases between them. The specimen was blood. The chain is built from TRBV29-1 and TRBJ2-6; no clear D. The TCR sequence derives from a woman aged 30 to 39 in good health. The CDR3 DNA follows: TGCAGCGTTGATACCTCTGGGGCCAACGTCCTGACTTTC. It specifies CSVDTSGANVLTF. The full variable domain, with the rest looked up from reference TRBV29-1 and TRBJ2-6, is SAVISQKPSRDICQRGTSLTIQCQVDSQVTMMFWYRQQPGQSLTLIATANQGSEATYESGFVIDKFPISRPNLTFSTLTVSNMSPEDSSIYLCSVDTSGANVLTFGAGSRLTVL.